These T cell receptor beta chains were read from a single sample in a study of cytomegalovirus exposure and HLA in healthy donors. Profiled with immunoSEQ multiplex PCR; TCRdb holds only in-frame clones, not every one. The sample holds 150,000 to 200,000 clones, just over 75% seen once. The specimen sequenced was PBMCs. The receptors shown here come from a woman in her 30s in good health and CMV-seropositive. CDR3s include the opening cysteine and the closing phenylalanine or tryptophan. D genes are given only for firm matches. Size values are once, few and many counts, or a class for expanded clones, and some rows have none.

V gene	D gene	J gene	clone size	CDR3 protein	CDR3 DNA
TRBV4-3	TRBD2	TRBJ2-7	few	CASSQGSSGSSYEQYF	TGCGCCAGCAGCCAAGGGTCTAGCGGGAGCTCCTACGAGCAGTACTTC
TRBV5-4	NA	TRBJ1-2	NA	CASSLTGYNYGYTF	TGTGCCAGCAGCCTTACAGGGTACAACTATGGCTACACCTTC
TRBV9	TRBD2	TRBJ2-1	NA	CASSGLAGGPNEQFF	TGTGCCAGCAGCGGACTAGCGGGAGGGCCAAATGAGCAGTTCTTC
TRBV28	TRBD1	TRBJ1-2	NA	CASTGTGSRGYTF	TGTGCCAGCACCGGGACAGGGAGTCGGGGCTACACCTTC
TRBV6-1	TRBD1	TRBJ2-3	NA	CASSLLGQVTDTQYF	TGTGCCAGCAGTTTACTAGGACAGGTCACAGATACGCAATATTTT
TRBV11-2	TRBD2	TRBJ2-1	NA	CASSLGLASYNEQFF	TGTGCCAGCAGCCTCGGACTAGCTTCCTACAATGAGCAGTTCTTC
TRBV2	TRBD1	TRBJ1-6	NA	CASSRQGGAYNSPLHF	TGTGCCAGCAGCCGACAGGGGGGAGCCTATAATTCACCCCTCCACTTT
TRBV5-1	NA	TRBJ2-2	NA	CASSPQGPYTGELFF	TGCGCCAGCAGCCCCCAGGGCCCTTACACCGGGGAGCTGTTTTTT
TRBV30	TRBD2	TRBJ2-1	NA	CAWSGSSGGAYEQFF	TGTGCCTGGAGTGGTTCTAGCGGGGGGGCTTATGAGCAGTTCTTC
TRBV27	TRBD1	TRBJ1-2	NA	CASSFRGRGGYTF	TGTGCCAGCAGTTTCAGGGGGCGAGGCGGCTACACCTTC
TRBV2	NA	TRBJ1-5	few	CASSPERDQPQHF	TGTGCCAGCAGCCCCGAGAGAGATCAGCCCCAGCATTTT
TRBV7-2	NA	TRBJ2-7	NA	CASSPLGPEQYF	TGTGCCAGCAGCCCCCTAGGTCCCGAGCAGTACTTC
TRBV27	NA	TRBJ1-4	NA	CASSLNRGAGEKLFF	TGTGCCAGCAGTTTAAACCGGGGGGCAGGAGAAAAACTGTTTTTT
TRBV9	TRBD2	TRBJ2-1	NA	CASSVGTSGEKNEQFF	TGTGCCAGCAGCGTTGGGACTAGCGGGGAGAAGAATGAGCAGTTCTTC
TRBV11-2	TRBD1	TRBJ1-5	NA	CASSAEGAINQPQHF	TGTGCCAGCAGCGCAGAGGGGGCGATAAATCAGCCCCAGCATTTT
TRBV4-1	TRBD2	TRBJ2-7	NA	CASSQVLAGYSYEQYF	TGCGCCAGCAGCCAAGTCCTAGCGGGGTACTCCTACGAGCAGTACTTC
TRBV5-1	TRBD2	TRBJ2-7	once	CASSLAGGAYEQYF	TGCGCCAGCAGTCTAGCGGGAGGAGCCTACGAGCAGTACTTC
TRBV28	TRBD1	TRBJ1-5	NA	CASRSGTGGLLGNQPQHF	TGTGCCAGCAGGTCCGGGACAGGGGGCCTCTTGGGCAATCAGCCCCAGCATTTT
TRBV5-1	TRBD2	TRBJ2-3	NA	CASSPPIAGAADTQYF	TGCGCCAGCAGCCCCCCAATAGCGGGAGCCGCAGATACGCAGTATTTT
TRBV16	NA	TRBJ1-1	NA	CASSLTGRNTEAFF	TGTGCCAGCAGCCTGACTGGCAGAAACACTGAAGCTTTCTTT
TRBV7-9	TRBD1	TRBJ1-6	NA	CASSPGTGTNSPLHF	TGTGCCAGCAGCCCGGGGACAGGGACGAATTCACCCCTCCACTTT
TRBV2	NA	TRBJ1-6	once	CASSELNSAGLRSPLHF	TGTGCCAGCAGTGAATTAAATTCGGCAGGGCTGCGTTCACCCCTCCACTTT
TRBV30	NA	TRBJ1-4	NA	CAWSVSGADEKLFF	TGTGCCTGGAGTGTATCAGGGGCAGACGAAAAACTGTTTTTT
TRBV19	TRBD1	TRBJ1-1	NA	CASTVTGETEAFF	TGTGCCAGTACCGTGACAGGGGAGACTGAAGCTTTCTTT
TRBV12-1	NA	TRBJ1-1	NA	CASSFPRQGELNTEAFF	TGTGCCAGCAGCTTCCCCAGACAGGGGGAGCTGAACACTGAAGCTTTCTTT
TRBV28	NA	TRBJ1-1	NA	CASNRDSPNTEAFF	TGTGCCAGCAACCGGGACTCCCCGAACACTGAAGCTTTCTTT
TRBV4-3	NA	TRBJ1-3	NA	CASSQTRGNTIYF	TGCGCCAGCAGCCAGACACGGGGAAACACCATATATTTT
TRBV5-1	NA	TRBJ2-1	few	CASSSKPSAYNEQFF	TGCGCCAGCAGTTCGAAACCTAGCGCCTACAATGAGCAGTTCTTC
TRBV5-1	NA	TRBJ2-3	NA	CASSLGAGITDTQYF	TGCGCCAGCAGCCTGGGCGCCGGGATTACAGATACGCAGTATTTT
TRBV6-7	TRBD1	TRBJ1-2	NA	CASSYLRDRETYGYTF	TGTGCCAGCAGTTACCTCCGGGACAGAGAGACCTATGGCTACACCTTC
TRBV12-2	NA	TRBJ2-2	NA	CASRFHTASIRGGELFF	TGTGCAAGTCGCTTCCATACAGCAAGTATAAGGGGCGGGGAGCTGTTTTTT
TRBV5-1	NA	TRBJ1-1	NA	CASSLGVMGLNTEAFF	TGCGCCAGCAGCTTGGGGGTTATGGGGCTGAACACTGAAGCTTTCTTT
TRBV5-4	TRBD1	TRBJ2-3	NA	CASSLGTGATDTQYF	TGTGCCAGCAGCTTGGGGACAGGGGCGACAGATACGCAGTATTTT
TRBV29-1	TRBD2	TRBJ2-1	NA	CSVETGLAGVEGFF	TGCAGCGTCGAGACGGGACTAGCGGGAGTGGAGGGGTTCTTC
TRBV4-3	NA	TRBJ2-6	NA	CASSQEAGEFSGANVLTF	TGCGCCAGCAGCCAAGAGGCGGGCGAATTTTCTGGGGCCAACGTCCTGACTTTC
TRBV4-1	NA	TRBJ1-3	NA	CASSPEWGDSGNTIYF	TGCGCCAGCAGCCCCGAGTGGGGGGACTCTGGAAACACCATATATTTT
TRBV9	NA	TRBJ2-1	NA	CASSPRQKTHNEQFF	TGTGCCAGCAGCCCGAGACAGAAGACTCACAATGAGCAGTTCTTC
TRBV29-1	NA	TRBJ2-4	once	CSVDQGNAKYF	TGCAGCGTTGATCAGGGTAATGCGAAGTACTTC
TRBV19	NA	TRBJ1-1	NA	CASSIDRDMRAMNTEAFF	TGTGCCAGTAGTATAGATCGGGACATGAGGGCCATGAACACTGAAGCTTTCTTT
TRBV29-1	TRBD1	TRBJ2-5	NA	CSVDGGRGFQETQYF	TGCAGCGTTGATGGAGGCAGGGGGTTCCAAGAGACCCAGTACTTC
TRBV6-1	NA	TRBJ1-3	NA	CASISNRDSGNTIYF	TGTGCCAGCATCTCCAACAGGGACTCTGGAAACACCATATATTTT
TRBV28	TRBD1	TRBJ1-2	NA	CASSSGGDEVYTF	TGTGCCAGCAGCTCAGGGGGCGACGAGGTCTACACCTTC
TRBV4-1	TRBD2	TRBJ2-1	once	CASSQQLAGRYNEQFF	TGCGCCAGCAGCCAACAACTAGCGGGGAGATACAATGAGCAGTTCTTC
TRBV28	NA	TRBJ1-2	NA	CASSASVANYGYTF	TGTGCCAGCAGTGCGAGTGTTGCTAACTATGGCTACACCTTC
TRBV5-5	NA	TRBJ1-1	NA	CASSLGPAGATMNTEAFF	TGTGCCAGCAGCTTGGGGCCGGCAGGGGCGACGATGAACACTGAAGCTTTCTTT
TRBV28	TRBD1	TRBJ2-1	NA	CASSLFGTGEFF	TGTGCCAGCAGTTTATTTGGGACAGGAGAGTTCTTC
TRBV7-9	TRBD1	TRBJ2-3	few	CSSSPQKGAQRDTQYF	TGTTCCAGCAGCCCGCAAAAGGGGGCGCAAAGAGATACGCAGTATTTT
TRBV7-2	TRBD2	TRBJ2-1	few	CASSLVGTSYNEQFF	TGTGCCAGCAGCTTAGTTGGGACTAGCTACAATGAGCAGTTCTTC
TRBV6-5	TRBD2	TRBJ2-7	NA	CASSYLTSGRAGEQYF	TGTGCCAGCAGTTACCTAACTAGCGGGAGGGCTGGCGAGCAGTACTTC
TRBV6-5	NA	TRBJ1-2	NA	CASWGVDGYTF	TGTGCCTCCTGGGGAGTTGATGGCTACACCTTC
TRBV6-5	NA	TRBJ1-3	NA	CASSYSFSGNTIYF	TGTGCCAGCAGTTACAGCTTCTCTGGAAACACCATATATTTT
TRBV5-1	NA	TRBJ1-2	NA	CASSLASRTTDGYTF	TGCGCCAGCAGCTTGGCGAGTAGGACAACCGATGGCTACACCTTC
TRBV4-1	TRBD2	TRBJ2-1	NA	CASRSGGHNEQFF	TGCGCCAGCAGAAGCGGGGGGCACAATGAGCAGTTCTTC
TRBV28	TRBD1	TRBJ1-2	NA	CASSPFGQGARGYTF	TGTGCCAGCAGTCCATTCGGACAGGGGGCGCGCGGCTACACCTTC
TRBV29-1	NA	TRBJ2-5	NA	CSVGAGSETQYF	TGCAGCGTTGGGGCGGGGTCAGAGACCCAGTACTTC
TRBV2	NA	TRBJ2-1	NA	CASSELAENEQFF	TGTGCCAGCAGTGAATTAGCGGAAAATGAGCAGTTCTTC
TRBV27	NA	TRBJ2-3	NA	CASSTQGSQYF	TGTGCCAGCAGTACACAGGGATCGCAGTATTTT